This TCR beta chain was captured in a study of blood T cell repertoires in COVID-19. For the study at large: Whether acute or convalescent, the COVID-19 samples came from the United States, Italy and Spain. The cDNA or gDNA used as material had been derived from T cells, B-cell-depleted T cells, or PBMCs.

Original handling: It was from reference gene primer amplification that nucleated cell counts were estimated. Profiling relied on immunoSEQ multiplex PCR, and the TCRdb table lists in-frame clones only, not all of them. That table gives V, J and clone size, and the DNA gave D and trimming. The sample shows about 150,000 clones, around 86% of them seen only once. Germline V gene data show CDR1 as SGHRS and CDR2 as YFSETQ. The CDR3 contains 15 residues. With 0 bases removed from V and 5 bases from J, the gap between germline ends came to 14 bases. The origin of this receptor is a man aged 65 to 79 with acute or convalescent COVID-19. This chain joins TRBV5-1 and TRBJ1-1, with a weak D call TRBD1 (6 bases). The specimen sequenced was peripheral blood. CDR3 nucleotides: TGCGCCAGCAGCTTGGGGGGGCTCCCGGGGACTGAAGCTTTCTTT. Protein product: CASSLGGLPGTEAFF.